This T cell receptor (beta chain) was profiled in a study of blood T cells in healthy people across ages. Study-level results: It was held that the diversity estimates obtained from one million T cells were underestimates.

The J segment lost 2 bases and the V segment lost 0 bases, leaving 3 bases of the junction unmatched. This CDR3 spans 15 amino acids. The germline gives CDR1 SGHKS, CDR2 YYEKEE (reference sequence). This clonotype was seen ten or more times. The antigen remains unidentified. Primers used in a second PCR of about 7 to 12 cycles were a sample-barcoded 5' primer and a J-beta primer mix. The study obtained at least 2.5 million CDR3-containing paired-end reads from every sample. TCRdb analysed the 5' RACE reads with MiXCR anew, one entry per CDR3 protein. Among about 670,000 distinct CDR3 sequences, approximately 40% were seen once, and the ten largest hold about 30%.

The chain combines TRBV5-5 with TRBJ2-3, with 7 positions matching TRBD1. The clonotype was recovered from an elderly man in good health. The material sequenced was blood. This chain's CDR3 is CASSLGQGDTDTQYF. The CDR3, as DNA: TGTGCCAGCAGCTTGGGGCAGGGGGACACAGATACGCAGTATTTT.